The 32 T cell receptor beta chains in this list originate from one sample, sequenced in a study of cytomegalovirus exposure and HLA in healthy donors. PCR employed 60 Vbeta and 13 Jbeta primers. This table comes from immunoSEQ multiplex PCR, and its TCRdb copy is limited to in-frame clones, with some not included. This sample contains roughly 220,000 clones. Sequencing used PBMCs. The receptors were sampled from a girl aged 2 to 10 in good health and CMV-seropositive.

The chain is built from TRBV4-1 and TRBJ2-3; 10 bases fit TRBD2. CDR3 size: 19 residues. V was clipped by 0 bases and J by 3 bases; unmatched bases: 12. The germline CDR1 and CDR2 sequences are MGHRA and YSYEKL. CDR3 residues: CASSQDSLAGVSGTDTQYF. The CDR3 DNA reads as TGCGCCAGCAGCCAAGATTCCCTAGCGGGAGTATCCGGTACAGATACGCAGTATTTT.

The rearrangement uses TRBV28 and TRBJ2-5; 9 bases line up with TRBD2. From germline, CDR1 is MDHEN and CDR2 SYDVKM. This CDR3 has 15 amino acids. With V trimmed by 4 bases and J by 5 bases, 8 bases remained unmatched. This CDR3 reads CASSSCGRAHETQYF. The CDR3 bases are TGTGCCAGCAGTTCGTGCGGGAGGGCCCATGAGACCCAGTACTTC. Combining the CDR3 with reference TRBV28 and TRBJ2-5 gives the whole variable domain DVKVTQSSRYLVKRTGEKVFLECVQDMDHENMFWYRQDPGLGLRLIYFSYDVKMKEKGDIPEGYSVSREKKERFSLILESASTNQTSMYLCASSSCGRAHETQYFGPGTRLLVL.

This chain connects TRBV27 to TRBJ1-1; TRBD1 matches 8 bases. The V segment lost 3 bases and the J segment 4 bases; nucleotides outside the gene matches: 10. Per the germline V gene, CDR1 is MNHEY and CDR2 is SMNVEV (reference sequence). The CDR3 is made up of 16 amino acids. CDR3: CASSFDRDRGVTEAFF. The CDR3 nucleotides are TGTGCCAGCAGTTTCGACCGAGACAGGGGAGTCACTGAAGCTTTCTTT.

In DNA form, the CDR3 reads TGTGCCAGCAGCGTAGCGGCTAGCGGGAGGGCCCACGAGCAGTACTTC. Amino acids: CASSVAASGRAHEQYF. The chain recombines TRBV9 with TRBJ2-5, with 12 bases aligning to TRBD2. TRBJ2-7 matches the DNA end more closely, so the J call is doubtful. Germline V CDR1 and CDR2: SGDLS, YYNGEE. The CDR3 has 16 residues.

The chain has TRBV5-4 and TRBJ1-2, with 9 bases fitting TRBD1. The CDR3 consists of 15 residues. Trimming cost V 3 bases and J 4 bases; bases outside gene matches: 7. CDR1 and CDR2 (germline): SGHNT, YYREEE (reference sequence). The CDR3 here is CASSSTGGPVYGYTF. CDR3 nucleotides: TGTGCCAGCAGCTCTACAGGGGGCCCCGTCTATGGCTACACCTTC.

This chain connects TRBV10-1 to TRBJ2-7; 8 bases are shared with TRBD1. The CDR3 runs to 12 residues. V shed 8 bases, J shed 9 bases, and the junction held 9 bases outside the gene matches. Germline V CDR1 and CDR2: WNHNN, SYGVQD (reference sequence). CDR3 nucleotide sequence: TGCGCCAGCGACGGACAGGGAAAGGTGCAGTACTTC. It encodes CASDGQGKVQYF.

The chain uses TRBV28 and TRBJ2-2; D is perhaps TRBD2 (5 bases). The CDR3 has 21 residues. V gave up 4 bases and J gave up 4 bases, with 31 bases separating them. From germline, CDR1 is MDHEN and CDR2 SYDVKM. Here the CDR3 reads CASSSLKSVLGTSSFTGELFF. The DNA of the CDR3 is TGTGCCAGCAGTTCCCTAAAATCGGTTCTAGGTACTAGTTCTTTCACCGGGGAGCTGTTTTTT.

The chain joins TRBV6-1 to TRBJ1-2; D unclear. Germline CDR1 is MNHNS and CDR2 is SASEGT. The V end was cut by 1 base, the J end by 7 bases, with 16 bases between. The CDR3 extends over 15 amino acids. CDR3 residues: CASSEGAGSYRGYTF. CDR3 in DNA: TGTGCCAGCAGTGAAGGAGCCGGGAGCTATCGTGGCTACACCTTC.

This chain links TRBV28 with TRBJ2-5, with TRBD2 as a possible D gene (5 bases). The tail of the sequence fits TRBJ2-7 better, so the J call may be wrong. Germline CDR1 and CDR2: MDHEN and SYDVKM. The CDR3 is 12 residues long. CDR3 in amino acids: CASSLSGYEQYF. DNA of the CDR3: TGTGCCAGCAGTTTAAGCGGCTACGAGCAGTACTTC.

V gene TRBV5-4 combines with J gene TRBJ2-7, with TRBD1 matching 9 bases. CDR1 and CDR2 from the germline V gene are SGHNT and YYREEE (reference sequence). This CDR3 is 15 amino acids long. The junction had 9 bases not matched to a gene; V was cut back by 5 bases and J by 3 bases. This CDR3 is CASSSPGTGSYEQYF. The CDR3 bases are TGTGCCAGCAGTTCCCCCGGGACAGGGAGCTACGAGCAGTACTTC.

The genes are TRBV7-9 and TRBJ2-7; 9 nucleotides agree with TRBD2. V gave up 2 bases and J gave up 6 bases; unmatched junction bases: 8. The CDR3 has 15 residues. Per germline, CDR1 SEHNR and CDR2 FQNEAQ (reference sequence). This CDR3 reads CASSLPRGGGAEQYF. CDR3 coding DNA: TGTGCCAGCAGCTTACCACGCGGGGGGGGAGCCGAGCAGTACTTC. The entire variable domain, with the rest obtained from reference TRBV7-9 and TRBJ2-7, is as follows: DTGVSQNPRHKITKRGQNVTFRCDPISEHNRLYWYRQTLGQGPEFLTYFQNEAQLEKSRLLSDRFSAERPKGSFSTLEIQRTEQGDSAMYLCASSLPRGGGAEQYFGPGTRLTVT.

The chain has TRBV6-1 and TRBJ2-7; TRBD2 agrees at 7 bases. CDR1 is MNHNS, CDR2 SASEGT, per germline. The J segment lost 1 base and the V segment lost 7 bases, leaving 10 bases of the junction unmatched. The CDR3 is made up of 15 amino acids. This chain's CDR3 is CASIDLAGDSYEQYF. In DNA form, the CDR3 reads TGTGCCAGCATAGACTTGGCGGGAGATTCCTACGAGCAGTACTTC.

The V gene is TRBV28, the J gene TRBJ2-7; no firm D call. The germline V and J ends were trimmed by 2 bases and 3 bases, with 8 bases remaining between them. The CDR3 is 13 amino acids. Per germline, CDR1 MDHEN and CDR2 SYDVKM. The CDR3 region is CASSLPVRYEQYF. Here the CDR3 DNA reads TGTGCCAGCAGTTTACCCGTCCGCTACGAGCAGTACTTC.

The V call is TRBV7-2, the J call TRBJ1-2; TRBD1 matches at 7 bases. Per the germline V gene, CDR1 is SGHTA and CDR2 is FQGNSA. This CDR3 is 14 amino acids long. V gave up 0 bases and J gave up 7 bases; unmatched junction bases: 5. The CDR3, as DNA: TGTGCCAGCAGCTTAGCCCAGGGGGGTTCTGGCTACACCTTC. Its protein is CASSLAQGGSGYTF.

Regarding this clone: The identical CDR3 is also encoded by other nucleotide sequences in the sample. The V call is TRBV19, the J call TRBJ2-2, with TRBD2 as a possible D gene (5 bases). CDR3 size: 13 residues. CDR1 LNHDA and CDR2 SQIVND come from the germline V gene (reference sequence). V shed 3 bases and J shed 5 bases, with 7 bases lying between them. The CDR3 DNA is TGTGCCAGTAGTATCCGAGGGACCGGGGAGCTGTTTTTT. Its protein product is CASSIRGTGELFF.

The chain employs TRBV2 and TRBJ1-5; D is possibly TRBD1 (5 bases). The V gene lost 5 bases and the J gene lost 5 bases, with 10 bases spanning the gap. This CDR3 spans 13 amino acids. Germline CDR1 reads SNHLY; CDR2 reads FYNNEI. Here the CDR3 reads CASSTDSYQPQHF. In nucleotides, the CDR3 is TGTGCCAGCAGTACCGACAGCTATCAGCCCCAGCATTTT.

CDR3: CASSLGLAGSYEQYF. DNA of the CDR3: TGTGCCAGCAGCCTTGGACTAGCGGGATCCTACGAGCAGTACTTC. The V call is TRBV11-2, the J call TRBJ2-7; 12 nucleotides align to TRBD2. The CDR3 runs to 15 residues. Germline trimming cut 5 bases from V and 1 base from J; bases unmatched to any gene: 3. Germline V gene lookup returns CDR1 SGHAT and CDR2 FQNNGV.

The chain combines TRBV5-1 with TRBJ2-7; a weak D match, TRBD1 (6 bases). Germline CDR1 is SGHRS and CDR2 is YFSETQ. The CDR3 is 14 amino acids. V lost 4 bases and J lost 3, with 14 bases in between. The CDR3 protein is CASSQGIGVYEQYF. The CDR3 DNA follows: TGCGCCAGCAGCCAGGGGATTGGGGTCTACGAGCAGTACTTC.

The chain joins TRBV9 to TRBJ2-7; TRBD1 might be the D (6 bases). Germline CDR1 reads SGDLS; CDR2 reads YYNGEE. The CDR3 is made up of 15 amino acids. V was pared by 2 bases and J by 6 bases, with 18 bases between. The CDR3 protein is CASSVHRDNLREQYF. The CDR3 nucleotides read TGTGCCAGCAGCGTCCACAGGGATAACCTTCGCGAGCAGTACTTC.

This chain connects TRBV28 to TRBJ2-1, with 10 nucleotides matching TRBD2. Looked up from germline, CDR1 is MDHEN and CDR2 is SYDVKM. The length of the CDR3 is 14 residues. J was trimmed by 9 bases and V by 8 bases; bases with no gene match: 10. The CDR3 spells CASPPSGRSGEQFF. The CDR3 bases are TGTGCCAGCCCCCCTAGCGGGAGATCCGGTGAGCAGTTCTTC. Drawing the rest from reference TRBV28 and TRBJ2-1, the complete variable domain is DVKVTQSSRYLVKRTGEKVFLECVQDMDHENMFWYRQDPGLGLRLIYFSYDVKMKEKGDIPEGYSVSREKKERFSLILESASTNQTSMYLCASPPSGRSGEQFFGPGTRLTVL.

The chain carries TRBV6-1 and TRBJ2-7; 7 bases line up with TRBD2. Losses at the gene ends were 2 bases for V and 4 bases for J; bases not matched to a gene: 5. The CDR3 runs 14 residues. Germline CDR1 is MNHNS and CDR2 is SASEGT. In DNA form, the CDR3 reads TGTGCCAGCAGTGAATCCCCACTAGCGTACGAGCAGTACTTC. Residues: CASSESPLAYEQYF.

The chain combines TRBV7-3 with TRBJ2-1; 7 bases match TRBD2. The CDR3 totals 15 residues. The ends lost 2 bases at V and 9 bases at J; junction bases unmatched: 10. Germline CDR1 and CDR2: SGHTA and FQGTGA. This CDR3 reads CASSLSASGLSEQFF. CDR3 sequence (DNA): TGTGCCAGCAGCTTATCGGCTAGCGGTCTCTCTGAGCAGTTCTTC.

This chain joins TRBV5-1 and TRBJ2-3; D is perhaps TRBD2 (6 bases). CDR1 and CDR2 from the germline V gene are SGHRS and YFSETQ. V was trimmed by 4 bases and J by 0 bases, leaving 12 bases between them. The CDR3 totals 15 residues. The CDR3 nucleotides are TGCGCCAGCAGCAAGGACTACACTAGCACAGATACGCAGTATTTT. Residues: CASSKDYTSTDTQYF.

The rearrangement uses TRBV11-2 and TRBJ2-5; D gene uncertain. The closer fit of TRBJ2-7 to the DNA end suggests the J call may be wrong. From germline, CDR1 is SGHAT and CDR2 FQNNGV. The CDR3 runs to 13 residues. CDR3 region: CASSPVPSYEQYF. CDR3 nucleotide sequence: TGTGCCAGCAGCCCGGTCCCTTCCTACGAGCAGTACTTC.

The rearrangement uses TRBV18 and TRBJ2-5, with D unclear. This CDR3 is 16 amino acids long. V gave up 2 bases and J gave up 5 bases, with 18 bases separating them. CDR1 is KGHSH and CDR2 is LQKENI in the germline V gene. CDR3: CASSPVEVSPGETQYF. CDR3 nucleotide sequence: TGTGCCAGCTCACCAGTTGAGGTCTCGCCTGGGGAGACCCAGTACTTC. The full variable domain, with the rest looked up from reference TRBV18 and TRBJ2-5, is NAGVMQNPRHLVRRRGQEARLRCSPMKGHSHVYWYRQLPEEGLKFMVYLQKENIIDESGMPKERFSAEFPKEGPSILRIQQVVRGDSAAYFCASSPVEVSPGETQYFGPGTRLLVL.

V gene TRBV6-4 combines with J gene TRBJ2-1; 8 positions match TRBD2. J lost 6 bases, V lost 0 bases, and 7 bases had no gene match. The V gene's germline CDR1 is MRHNA and CDR2 SNTAGT. The CDR3 runs 16 residues. CDR3 protein: CASSDSTSGRVNEQFF. CDR3 DNA: TGTGCCAGCAGTGACTCGACAAGCGGGAGAGTCAATGAGCAGTTCTTC.

The CDR3 region has the DNA TGTGCCAGTAGGGTGATTAGCGGTCGGTACAATGAGCAGTTCTTC. Residues: CASRVISGRYNEQFF. J is TRBJ2-1 and V is TRBV19, with D tentatively TRBD2 (6 bases). CDR1 and CDR2 (germline): LNHDA, SQIVND (reference sequence). Trimming pared 6 bases from V and 4 bases from J, leaving 16 bases between. The CDR3 runs to 15 residues.

The V gene is TRBV21-1, the J gene TRBJ2-3; TRBD2 is the table's D call and was not checked against the DNA. TRBV21-1 constitutes a pseudogene. The CDR3 runs to 21 residues. In nucleotides, the CDR3 is TGTGCCAGCAGCAAAGTGGCCGGGACTAGCGGGACCGAAGTACACACAGATACGCAGTATTTT. Translated, it gives CASSKVAGTSGTEVHTDTQYF.

This chain uses TRBV2 with TRBJ2-1, with D tentatively TRBD2 (6 bases). The CDR3 extends over 15 amino acids. Between the trimmed V and J ends, which lost 4 bases and 5 bases, there was a span of 15 bases. Germline CDR1 is SNHLY and CDR2 is FYNNEI. CDR3: CASSVPVTRDNEQFF. The CDR3 DNA sequence: TGTGCCAGCAGTGTACCGGTGACTAGGGACAATGAGCAGTTCTTC. The full variable domain, completed using reference TRBV2 and TRBJ2-1, is EPEVTQTPSHQVTQMGQEVILRCVPISNHLYFYWYRQILGQKVEFLVSFYNNEISEKSEIFDDQFSVERPDGSNFTLKIRSTKLEDSAMYFCASSVPVTRDNEQFFGPGTRLTVL.

CDR3 bases: TGTGCCAGCAGCGCGGGACTAGCGGTCACAGATACGCAGTATTTT. Residues: CASSAGLAVTDTQYF. The chain has TRBV7-6 and TRBJ2-3, with 11 bases fitting TRBD2. This CDR3 comprises 15 residues. The junction had 3 bases not matched to a gene; V was cut back by 5 bases and J by 2 bases. Germline loops: CDR1 SGHVS, CDR2 FNYEAQ.

The genes are TRBV10-3 and TRBJ1-5, with unresolved D. V was pared by 6 bases and J by 1 base, with 7 bases between. The CDR3 is 13 residues long. Germline loops: CDR1 ENHRY, CDR2 SYGVKD. CDR3 amino acids: CAISRESNQPQHF. The CDR3, as DNA: TGTGCCATCAGCCGGGAGAGCAATCAGCCCCAGCATTTT.

Details on this clone: The conserved final phenylalanine or tryptophan is absent from the CDR3, which likely points to a read error. The rearrangement uses TRBV5-4 and TRBJ1-2; perhaps TRBD1 as D (6 bases). With 5 bases removed from V and 4 bases from J, the gap between germline ends came to 12 bases. In germline, CDR1 is SGHNT, CDR2 YYREEE (reference sequence). The CDR3 sequence is 13 residues long. CDR3 protein: CASRPTGLYGYTS. Written as DNA, the CDR3 is TGTGCCAGCAGGCCCACAGGGCTCTATGGCTACACCTCC.